A selection of T cell receptor beta chains follows, all from one sample in a study of human T cells and chemical hapten exposure. TCRdb ran MiXCR on the RACE reads and lists one entry per CDR3 protein. This sample has under 85,000 distinct CDR3 sequences, with 10% found just once. The sequenced sample was whole blood, obtained in connection with sensitization to the hapten diphenylcyclopropenone (DPC). These receptors were taken from a woman aged 45 to 65 with alopecia areata. Some clones in this sample may be carry-over from other donors' samples. Each CDR3 is given with its conserved first and last residue. D genes are given only for firm matches. Clone size is given for some rows only: seen once, a few or many times, or a class if the clone is expanded.

V,size,D,J,CDR3,DNA
TRBV18,many,.,TRBJ1-1,CASSPRLSVMNTEAFF,TGTGCCAGCTCACCACGTCTTTCAGTCATGAACACTGAAGCTTTCTTT
TRBV4-3,few,TRBD2,TRBJ2-1,CASSPDSQREGYNEQFF,TGCGCCAGCAGCCCGGACTCTCAGCGGGAGGGGTACAATGAGCAGTTCTTC
TRBV30,many,.,TRBJ1-1,CAWSVSRDRSAFF,TGTGCCTGGAGTGTATCCAGGGATCGGTCAGCTTTCTTT
TRBV7-6,medium-sized,TRBD2,TRBJ2-5,CASSLGAGAETQYF,TGTGCCAGCAGCTTAGGAGCGGGAGCAGAGACCCAGTACTTC
TRBV11-3,few,.,TRBJ2-1,CASSPGPQPGNEQFF,TGTGCCAGCAGCCCCGGGCCGCAGCCGGGCAATGAGCAGTTCTTC
TRBV7-9,.,.,TRBJ2-5,CASSLLRKETQYF,TGTGCCAGCAGCTTACTTAGGAAAGAGACCCAGTACTTC
TRBV11-3,few,.,TRBJ1-4,CASSRAQGPIGEKLFF,TGTGCCAGCAGCCGTGCCCAGGGGCCTATCGGAGAAAAACTGTTTTTT
TRBV7-3,few,TRBD1,TRBJ1-2,CASSPGTAELYGYTF,TGTGCCAGCAGCCCTGGGACAGCTGAACTGTATGGCTACACCTTC
TRBV15,.,.,TRBJ2-1,CATSGGTSSYNEQFF,TGTGCCACCAGCGGCGGGACCAGCTCCTACAATGAGCAGTTCTTC
TRBV10-3,.,.,TRBJ2-5,CAISANPQETQYF,TGTGCCATCAGTGCTAACCCACAAGAGACCCAGTACTTC
TRBV7-6,.,.,TRBJ2-1,CASSSGGQGGYNEQFF,TGTGCCAGCAGCTCCGGAGGACAAGGGGGATACAATGAGCAGTTCTTC
TRBV29-1,many,TRBD2,TRBJ2-7,CSVGTSGEQYF,TGCAGCGTCGGAACTAGCGGCGAGCAGTACTTC
TRBV29-1,.,TRBD1,TRBJ1-4,CSFSQMGQPNEKLFF,TGCAGCTTCTCTCAGATGGGACAGCCTAATGAAAAACTGTTTTTT
TRBV7-9,few,.,TRBJ2-5,CASSLRGAETQYF,TGTGCCAGCAGCTTGAGAGGGGCAGAGACCCAGTACTTC
TRBV14,.,TRBD2,TRBJ2-3,CASSLGTPGGTQYF,TGTGCCAGCAGCCTCGGCACCCCGGGGGGTACGCAGTATTTT
TRBV20-1,few,.,TRBJ2-1,CSARDLDNEQFF,TGCAGTGCTAGGGACCTGGACAATGAGCAGTTCTTC
TRBV7-2,many,TRBD2,TRBJ2-4,CASRQTSGSTLAKNIQYF,TGTGCCAGCAGGCAGACTAGCGGGTCTACTCTAGCCAAAAACATTCAGTACTTC
TRBV5-1,many,.,TRBJ1-3,CASSLGRFSGNTIYF,TGCGCCAGCAGCTTGGGACGTTTCTCTGGAAACACCATATATTTT
TRBV24-1,few,.,TRBJ2-1,CATSDSGQRNEQFF,TGTGCCACCAGTGATAGCGGCCAGCGGAATGAGCAGTTCTTC
TRBV5-1,.,.,TRBJ2-7,CASSPFAVSSYEQYF,TGCGCCAGCAGCCCTTTTGCAGTAAGCTCCTACGAGCAGTACTTC
TRBV9,many,TRBD2,TRBJ2-7,CASSVGGSVPYEQYF,TGTGCCAGCAGCGTAGGCGGGAGTGTCCCCTACGAGCAGTACTTC
TRBV28,few,.,TRBJ2-5,CASSLGGVKTQYF,TGTGCCAGCAGTTTAGGAGGGGTAAAGACCCAGTACTTC
TRBV30,many,.,TRBJ1-6,CAWSVEGALGSPLHF,TGTGCCTGGAGTGTGGAAGGCGCGCTCGGGTCACCCCTCCACTTT
TRBV7-9,few,.,TRBJ1-1,CASSLRAGNTEAFF,TGTGCCAGCAGCCTAAGGGCGGGGAACACTGAAGCTTTCTTT
TRBV6-5,many,.,TRBJ2-1,CASRTPNEQFF,TGTGCCAGCAGGACCCCCAATGAGCAGTTCTTC
TRBV3-1,few,TRBD1,TRBJ1-1,CASRGQGALENTEAFF,TGTGCCAGCAGGGGACAGGGGGCTTTGGAGAACACTGAAGCTTTCTTT
TRBV14,.,.,TRBJ1-2,CASSQATNYGYTF,TGTGCCAGCAGCCAAGCTACTAACTATGGCTACACCTTC
TRBV6-1,.,TRBD1,TRBJ1-1,CASSDHRQGTEAFF,TGTGCCAGCAGCGACCACAGACAGGGCACTGAAGCTTTCTTT
TRBV28,few,TRBD2,TRBJ2-1,CASVRASGRGSYNEQFF,TGTGCCAGCGTCCGGGCTAGCGGGAGGGGGTCCTACAATGAGCAGTTCTTC
TRBV29-1,few,TRBD2,TRBJ2-2,CSVVQRDNTGELFF,TGCAGCGTTGTTCAGCGGGACAACACCGGGGAGCTGTTTTTT
TRBV11-3,.,.,TRBJ2-7,CASSLVAGAKEQYF,TGTGCCAGCAGCTTAGTGGCAGGGGCAAAGGAGCAGTACTTC
TRBV16,few,TRBD1,TRBJ1-4,CASSQVLDRGEKLFF,TGTGCCAGCAGCCAAGTTCTGGACAGGGGTGAAAAACTGTTTTTT
TRBV14,many,TRBD1,TRBJ2-7,CASSRPGTGAYEQYF,TGTGCCAGCAGCCGCCCCGGGACAGGAGCCTACGAGCAGTACTTC
TRBV10-3,.,TRBD1,TRBJ2-7,CAISRQGPDEQYF,TGTGCCATCAGCAGACAGGGGCCTGACGAGCAGTACTTC
TRBV13,few,TRBD1,TRBJ2-7,CASSLGRGQGHEQYF,TGTGCCAGCAGCTTAGGTCGCGGACAGGGCCACGAGCAGTACTTC
TRBV7-6,many,.,TRBJ2-3,CASSPPGVGPSTDTQYF,TGTGCCAGCAGCCCCCCCGGGGTGGGACCTAGCACAGATACGCAGTATTTT
TRBV29-1,.,TRBD2,TRBJ2-2,CSAIAGAGTGELFF,TGCAGCGCTATAGCGGGAGCCGGCACCGGGGAGCTGTTTTTT
TRBV20-1,many,TRBD1,TRBJ1-1,CSALRQGIEAFF,TGCAGTGCCCTTAGACAGGGGATTGAAGCTTTCTTT
TRBV28,.,.,TRBJ1-2,CASFNSYYGYTF,TGTGCCAGCTTTAACAGCTACTATGGCTACACCTTC
TRBV2,.,.,TRBJ2-3,CASILRGAADTQYF,TGTGCCAGCATTTTGAGGGGGGCCGCAGATACGCAGTATTTT
TRBV20-1,few,TRBD2,TRBJ2-3,CSPARELAGGPEDTQYF,TGCAGTCCCGCTAGGGAACTAGCGGGAGGGCCGGAAGATACGCAGTATTTT
TRBV7-8,.,TRBD2,TRBJ2-4,CASSLAKGLAGEGDAKNIQYF,TGTGCCAGCAGCTTAGCCAAGGGACTAGCGGGAGAGGGCGATGCCAAAAACATTCAGTACTTC
TRBV20-1,.,.,TRBJ2-1,CSAKAGRQNEQFF,TGCAGTGCTAAGGCAGGCCGCCAGAATGAGCAGTTCTTC
TRBV20-1,.,.,TRBJ2-5,CSARNPWGPSAETQYF,TGCAGTGCTAGAAACCCCTGGGGCCCGTCAGCAGAGACCCAGTACTTC
TRBV12-3/TRBV12-4,.,.,TRBJ2-1,CASSSRPQGKRYNEQFF,TGTGCCAGCAGTTCCCGACCCCAGGGGAAAAGGTACAATGAGCAGTTCTTC
TRBV29-1,.,.,TRBJ1-1,CGVWGTEAFF,TGCGGAGTTTGGGGCACTGAAGCTTTCTTT
TRBV11-2,few,TRBD1,TRBJ1-3,CASSPGQHSGNTIYF,TGTGCCAGCAGCCCGGGACAGCACTCTGGAAACACCATATATTTT
TRBV12-3/TRBV12-4,.,.,TRBJ2-3,CASSSIRTDTQYF,TGTGCCAGCAGTTCAATTCGAACAGATACGCAGTATTTT
TRBV28,few,.,TRBJ1-1,CASRDRRNTEAFF,TGTGCCAGCAGAGACAGACGGAACACTGAAGCTTTCTTT
TRBV7-9,.,.,TRBJ2-3,CASSLWTGSTDTQYF,TGTGCCAGCAGCCTATGGACCGGGAGCACAGATACGCAGTATTTT
TRBV30,few,.,TRBJ1-5,CAWSGEENQPQHF,TGTGCCTGGAGTGGGGAGGAGAATCAGCCCCAGCATTTT
TRBV11-1,.,.,TRBJ1-2,CASSLYYGYTF,TGTGCCAGCAGCTTATATTATGGCTACACCTTC
TRBV18,.,TRBD1,TRBJ1-6,CASSPPTGGLSPLLF,TGTGCCAGCTCACCACCGACAGGGGGCTTATCACCCCTCCTCTTT